The next 14 T cell receptor beta chains were all read from a single sample in a study of blood T cell repertoires in COVID-19. Clones were read by immunoSEQ multiplex PCR, and TCRdb kept only the in-frame ones, dropping some. The profile shows about 300,000 clones, nearly 90% of them singletons. Sequenced: PBMCs or T cells enriched from blood (not recorded which). Source of these receptors: a woman aged 45-59 years who had been exposed to COVID-19.

The chain recombines TRBV27 with TRBJ2-3; 8 nucleotides line up with TRBD2. Losses at the gene ends were 8 bases for V and 6 bases for J; bases not matched to a gene: 13. The CDR3 contains 15 residues. Germline V CDR1 and CDR2: MNHEY, SMNVEV (reference sequence). Here the CDR3 reads CASASPAGGVDTQYF. CDR3 nucleotides: TGTGCCAGCGCCTCACCGGCGGGGGGTGTCGATACGCAGTATTTT.

CDR3: CAALARGLDEKLFF. The CDR3 DNA sequence: TGTGCCGCCCTGGCCCGGGGTCTGGATGAAAAACTGTTTTTT. The chain is built from TRBV6-5 and TRBJ1-4; D is unresolved. The CDR3 is 14 residues long. The ends were cut back, 11 bases at V and 6 bases at J, with 19 bases in the middle. CDR1 and CDR2 (germline): MNHEY, SVGAGI.

This clone has more than one count but fewer than ten. The chain carries TRBV5-1 and TRBJ2-3; D might be TRBD2 (6 bases). There are 15 residues in the CDR3. Deletions cut 3 bases from V and 2 bases from J, with 13 bases between. Germline CDR1 is SGHRS and CDR2 is YFSETQ. The DNA of the CDR3 is TGCGCCAGCAGCTATAGCGGACCGAACACAGATACGCAGTATTTT. This codes for CASSYSGPNTDTQYF.

This clone was counted a single time. The chain couples TRBV5-4 to TRBJ2-3; 7 bases fit TRBD1. Germline loops: CDR1 SGHNT, CDR2 YYREEE (reference sequence). J gave up 2 bases and V 4 bases, and 4 bases lay outside the gene matches. CDR3 length: 14 amino acids. CDR3 protein: CASSMDRYTDTQYF. The CDR3 nucleotides are TGTGCCAGCAGCATGGACAGGTACACAGATACGCAGTATTTT.

The rearrangement joins TRBV2 to TRBJ2-7; the match to TRBD1 covers 7 bases. The CDR3 has 14 residues. Germline CDR1 reads SNHLY; CDR2 reads FYNNEI. The trim removed 6 bases at V and 0 bases at J, leaving 5 bases unmatched. The CDR3 loop is CASRARQGSYEQYF. Written as DNA, the CDR3 is TGTGCCAGCAGAGCTAGACAGGGCTCCTACGAGCAGTACTTC.

This chain uses TRBV7-2 with TRBJ1-3; D unresolved. The CDR3 is made up of 15 amino acids. CDR1 and CDR2 (germline): SGHTA, FQGNSA. V was pared by 0 bases and J by 0 bases, with 6 bases between. CDR3 sequence: CASSLALYSGNTIYF. The CDR3 DNA sequence: TGTGCCAGCAGCTTAGCTTTGTACTCTGGAAACACCATATATTTT.

This chain joins TRBV3-1 (or the pseudogene TRBV3-2) and TRBJ2-3; the D gene is possibly TRBD1 (6 bases). The CDR3 contains 11 residues. Germline CDR1 is LGHDT and CDR2 is YNNKEL (reference sequence). Trimming shortened V by 10 bases and J by 3 bases, and 8 bases separated the two germline ends. In nucleotides, the CDR3 is TGTGCCACAGGACAGACAGATACGCAGTATTTT. Protein: CATGQTDTQYF.

The chain couples TRBV6-2 or TRBV6-3 to TRBJ1-1, with TRBD1 identical over 7 bases. Trimming removed 5 bases from V and 0 bases from J; junction bases left unmatched: 12. Germline V lookup: CDR1 MNHEY, CDR2 SVGEGT. CDR3 length: 17 amino acids. Written as DNA, the CDR3 is TGTGCCAGCAGTCATTCGGGGACAGCAAACCTGAACACTGAAGCTTTCTTT. Translated, it gives CASSHSGTANLNTEAFF.

The rearrangement links TRBV11-2 to TRBJ2-5, with 7 bases matching TRBD1. CDR3 size: 15 residues. Per the germline V gene, CDR1 is SGHAT and CDR2 is FQNNGV. V lost 1 base and J lost 5; bases outside the gene matches: 7. CDR3 sequence reads: CASSLGRQGKETQYF. In DNA form, the CDR3 reads TGTGCCAGCAGCTTAGGGAGACAGGGAAAGGAGACCCAGTACTTC.

This clone was counted between two and nine times. V is TRBV5-6 and J is TRBJ1-5, with a tentative D call TRBD1 (6 bases). The CDR3 is 15 residues long. Germline lookup yields CDR1 SGHDT and CDR2 YYEEEE. Trimming took 0 bases from V and 5 from J, leaving 12 bases between them. The CDR3 spells CASSLGAGDDQPQHF. For the CDR3, the DNA is TGTGCCAGCAGCTTGGGGGCAGGGGACGATCAGCCCCAGCATTTT.

This chain connects TRBV27 to TRBJ2-1; TRBD1 is a possible D gene (5 bases). V lost 4 bases and J lost 6, with 10 bases in between. This CDR3 contains 13 residues. Looked up from germline, CDR1 is MNHEY and CDR2 is SMNVEV (reference sequence). The CDR3 DNA reads as TGTGCCAGCAGTTCTCAGGGTTCCAATGAGCAGTTCTTC. Amino acid sequence: CASSSQGSNEQFF.

This clone was seen once. The chain recombines TRBV5-4 with TRBJ2-3, with D unresolved. The V end was cut by 7 bases, the J end by 4 bases, with 10 bases between. This CDR3 contains 12 residues. Germline loops: CDR1 SGHNT, CDR2 YYREEE (reference sequence). CDR3 coding DNA: TGTGCCAGCTACTCCCGATCAGATACGCAGTATTTT. Protein: CASYSRSDTQYF.

This sequence joins TRBV19 and TRBJ1-5, with 8 bases fitting TRBD1. Losses at the gene ends were 6 bases for V and 4 bases for J; bases not matched to a gene: 8. The CDR3 has 15 amino acids. The V gene's germline CDR1 is LNHDA and CDR2 SQIVND (reference sequence). The chain's CDR3 is CASRGRGHFNQPQHF. The CDR3 DNA follows: TGTGCCAGTAGGGGCAGGGGGCATTTTAATCAGCCCCAGCATTTT.

This clone was counted a single time. The V call is TRBV6-4, the J call TRBJ2-2, with D possibly matching TRBD1 (5 bases). Trimming took 6 bases from V and 2 from J, leaving 10 bases between them. Per the germline V gene, CDR1 is MRHNA and CDR2 is SNTAGT. CDR3 length equals 14 residues. The CDR3: CASRPTVNTGELFF. The CDR3 DNA reads as TGTGCCAGCAGACCGACAGTAAACACCGGGGAGCTGTTTTTT.